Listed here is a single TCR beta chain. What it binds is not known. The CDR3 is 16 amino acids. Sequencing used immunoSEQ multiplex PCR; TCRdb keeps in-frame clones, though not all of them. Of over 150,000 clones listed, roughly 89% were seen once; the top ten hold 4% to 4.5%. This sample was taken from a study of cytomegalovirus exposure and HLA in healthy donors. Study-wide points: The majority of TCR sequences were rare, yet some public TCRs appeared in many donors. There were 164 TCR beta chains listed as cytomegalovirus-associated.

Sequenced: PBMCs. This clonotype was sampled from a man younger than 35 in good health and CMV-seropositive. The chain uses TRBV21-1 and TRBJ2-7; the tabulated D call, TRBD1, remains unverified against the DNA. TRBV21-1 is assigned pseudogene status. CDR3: CASSKKSDRLSYEQYF. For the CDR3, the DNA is TGTGCCAGCAGCAAAAAATCGGACAGGCTCTCCTACGAGCAGTACTTC.